This TCR beta chain was sequenced during a study of CD8+ T cells in alopecia areata. Study information: The duration of tofacitinib was 6 to 18 months, with 6 months off drug afterward.

Study results and caveats: Expanded CD8+ clones among the top 100, and scalp clonality, were significantly decreased by tofacitinib. In blood and scalp, many expanded lesional clones persisted during tofacitinib.

Remarks on this clone: Its specificity is not known.

Extraction of RNA preceded its reverse transcription into cDNA, which served as the sequencing template. Some clones are missing from TCRdb's copy, which holds only in-frame ones; the method was immunoSEQ multiplex PCR. Seen here are approximately 190,000 clones, 58% observed once, and the top ten hold 5.5%. Indicated treatment: oral pan-JAK inhibitor, 5-10 mg twice daily. Researchers picked out CD4+ and CD8+ T cells from PBMCs by sorting. The TCR comes from a human donor with alopecia areata. The sequences come from CD4+ T cells sorted from blood, collected at week 24, from a patient treated with tofacitinib.

CDR3 protein: CASSQGPRDKGYTF. CDR3 DNA: TGCGCCAGCAGCCAAGGTCCCAGGGATAAAGGCTACACCTTC. The rearrangement links TRBV4-1 to TRBJ1-2; TRBD1 is a possible D gene (5 bases). The V gene lost 1 base and the J gene lost 8 bases, with 14 bases spanning the gap. Germline-derived CDR1 and CDR2 are MGHRA and YSYEKL. The CDR3 consists of 14 residues.